This entry lists 15 T cell receptor beta chains sequenced from one sample in a study of vaccination and CD4 T cells after COVID-19. Regarding treatment: roughly ten-day PBMC culture with coronavirus spike peptide pools or control peptides (ViraFEST assay). These receptors have no identified antigens. Cultured CD4+ T cell DNA was sequenced using the Oncomine TCR Beta short-read assay. TCRdb recomputed calls from the PCR reads with MiXCR, one row per CDR3 protein. Of fewer than 25,000 distinct CDR3 sequences in the sample, 45% to 50% are singletons; the top ten hold 5% to 6.5%. Sequencing was carried out using CD4+ T cells from blood, cultured in vitro. The receptors derive from a human donor who had recovered from COVID-19.

The chain uses TRBV5-4 and TRBJ2-3; 12 bases align to TRBD1. This CDR3 is built from 15 residues. Trimming cost V 2 bases and J 6 bases; bases outside gene matches: 4. Germline V gene data show CDR1 as SGHNT and CDR2 as YYREEE (reference sequence). CDR3 sequence reads: CASSLGTGGGDTQYF. The CDR3 DNA follows: TGTGCCAGCAGCTTAGGGACAGGGGGCGGGGATACGCAGTATTTT.

This clonotype was picked up a small number of times. The chain couples TRBV28 to TRBJ1-5; 8 bases align to TRBD1. The CDR3 totals 16 residues. J lost 6 bases, V lost 5 bases, and 12 bases had no gene match. Germline lookup yields CDR1 MDHEN and CDR2 SYDVKM. The CDR3 loop reads CASSGDTGGKSQPQHF. CDR3 in DNA: TGTGCCAGCAGTGGGGACACAGGGGGGAAGAGTCAGCCCCAGCATTTT.

The rearrangement uses TRBV20-1 and TRBJ1-4, with D possibly TRBD1 on 6 matching bases. This CDR3 has 14 amino acids. V lost 0 bases and J 8 bases, leaving 13 bases between the germline ends. The germline CDR1 and CDR2 sequences are DFQATT and SNEGSKA (reference sequence). The CDR3 DNA is TGCAGTGCTAGAGAGAGGGGGGGGTTGGAAAAACTGTTTTTT. It specifies CSARERGGLEKLFF.

CDR3 nucleotide sequence: TGTGCCAGCAGTTTCCGGAATGAGCAGTTCTTC. Translation gives CASSFRNEQFF. V usage is TRBV12-3 or TRBV12-4 and J usage is TRBJ2-1; D is unclear. The CDR3 has 11 amino acids. V was trimmed by 3 bases and J by 7 bases, leaving 4 bases between them.

This clonotype was seen more than once but under ten times. The rearrangement uses TRBV7-2 and TRBJ2-3, with no clear D. Germline V gene lookup returns CDR1 SGHTA and CDR2 FQGNSA. The CDR3 covers 16 residues. V was pared by 5 bases and J by 6 bases, with 21 bases between. CDR3 in DNA: TGTGCCAGCAGCCTACGCCGGGTCCCCTCGAAGGATACGCAGTATTTT. This codes for CASSLRRVPSKDTQYF. Looking up the rest from reference TRBV7-2 and TRBJ2-3 gives the full variable domain: GAGVSQSPSNKVTEKGKDVELRCDPISGHTALYWYRQSLGQGLEFLIYFQGNSAPDKSGLPSDRFSAERTGGSVSTLTIQRTQQEDSAVYLCASSLRRVPSKDTQYFGPGTRLTVL.

The rearrangement joins TRBV15 to TRBJ1-3, with 7 bases identical to TRBD1. The V segment lost 6 bases and the J segment 2 bases; nucleotides outside the gene matches: 4. The CDR3 loop spans 14 amino acids. The V gene's germline CDR1 is LNHNV and CDR2 YYDKDF (reference sequence). The CDR3 sequence: CATREGTAGNTIYF. The CDR3 nucleotides are TGTGCCACCAGAGAGGGGACAGCTGGAAACACCATATATTTT.

J is TRBJ2-3 and V is TRBV15; 7 bases agree with TRBD2. The germline V gene encodes CDR1 LNHNV and CDR2 YYDKDF (reference sequence). The CDR3 extends over 15 amino acids. The junction had 7 bases not matched to a gene; V was cut back by 3 bases and J by 4 bases. CDR3 loop: CATSRGGSLSDTQYF. The CDR3 DNA reads TGTGCCACCAGCAGGGGCGGGAGTCTGTCAGATACGCAGTATTTT.

The gene calls are TRBV20-1 and TRBJ1-2; D remains ambiguous. This CDR3 region has 14 residues. CDR1 and CDR2 (germline): DFQATT, SNEGSKA (reference sequence). V lost 5 bases to trimming and J lost 5 bases, with 18 bases between them. The CDR3 reads CSAPGRMLGYGYTF. DNA for the CDR3: TGCAGTGCTCCAGGACGGATGTTGGGGTATGGCTACACCTTC.

The chain couples TRBV29-1 to TRBJ1-2, with D possibly TRBD1 on 6 matching bases. Trimming pared 7 bases from V and 1 base from J, leaving 10 bases between. This CDR3 spans 12 amino acids. CDR1 SQVTM and CDR2 ANQGSEA come from the germline V gene. CDR3 amino acids: CSAGQYNYGYTF. The CDR3, as DNA: TGCAGCGCCGGACAGTATAACTATGGCTACACCTTC.

The chain combines TRBV20-1 with TRBJ2-7, with 10 bases lining up with TRBD2. V was pared by 0 bases and J by 7 bases, with 9 bases of the junction left unmatched. Germline CDR1 DFQATT, CDR2 SNEGSKA (reference sequence). This CDR3 has 15 residues. CDR3 nucleotides: TGCAGTGCTAGAGATCGGCGGCTAGCGGGAGTTGAGCAGTACTTC. Its translation is CSARDRRLAGVEQYF.

The rearrangement links TRBV20-1 to TRBJ2-7; D could derive from TRBD1 or TRBD2 (6 bases each). This CDR3 has 15 amino acids. Trimming left V 3 bases short and J 0 bases short, with 15 bases between. Looked up from germline, CDR1 is DFQATT and CDR2 is SNEGSKA (reference sequence). The CDR3 sequence: CSARGGHLSSYEQYF. CDR3 coding DNA: TGCAGTGCTAGGGGGGGACACCTGAGCTCCTACGAGCAGTACTTC.

This chain links TRBV15 with TRBJ1-3, with 7 nucleotides matching TRBD1. In germline, CDR1 is LNHNV, CDR2 YYDKDF (reference sequence). Trimming cost V 0 bases and J 3 bases; bases outside gene matches: 8. This CDR3 has 17 residues. The CDR3 region is CATSRDPRGLIGNTIYF. The CDR3 nucleotides read TGTGCCACCAGCAGAGATCCTAGGGGGCTGATTGGAAACACCATATATTTT.

The chain uses TRBV19 and TRBJ2-1, with 8 nucleotides matching TRBD1. Per the germline V gene, CDR1 is LNHDA and CDR2 is SQIVND (reference sequence). J gave up 2 bases and V 4 bases, and 4 bases lay outside the gene matches. The CDR3 runs to 15 residues. CDR3 protein: CASSTDRGPYNEQFF. The CDR3 nucleotides read TGTGCCAGTAGTACCGACAGGGGCCCCTACAATGAGCAGTTCTTC.

V is TRBV2 and J is TRBJ2-6, with unresolved D. V was trimmed by 6 bases and J by 1 base, leaving 1 base between them. This CDR3 is built from 12 residues. The germline V gene encodes CDR1 SNHLY and CDR2 FYNNEI. CDR3 bases: TGTGCCAGCAGGTCTGGGGCCAACGTCCTGACTTTC. This translates into CASRSGANVLTF. Complete variable domain (other parts from reference TRBV2 and TRBJ2-6): EPEVTQTPSHQVTQMGQEVILRCVPISNHLYFYWYRQILGQKVEFLVSFYNNEISEKSEIFDDQFSVERPDGSNFTLKIRSTKLEDSAMYFCASRSGANVLTFGAGSRLTVL.

The V and J genes are TRBV4-3 and TRBJ2-3; 11 nucleotides agree with TRBD2. V was pared by 4 bases and J by 5 bases, with 23 bases of the junction left unmatched. CDR3 length: 21 residues. The germline gives CDR1 LGHNA, CDR2 YSLEER. The CDR3 sequence is CASSLKISRLAGSGKEDTQYF. The DNA of the CDR3 is TGCGCCAGCAGCCTCAAGATCTCGAGACTAGCGGGATCGGGTAAAGAAGATACGCAGTATTTT.